A single sample is the source of the 22 T cell receptor beta chains below, sequenced in a study of sequential checkpoint blockade in melanoma (dated by TCRdb to about 2019). Per the publication, the treatment or condition label means: randomized to nivolumab then ipilimumab (arm A) or the reverse (arm B). Library construction relied on the immunoSEQ multiplex PCR assay. TCRdb carries this immuneACCESS record with in-frame sequences only. Its versions omit some clonotypes, under half of them owing to an unresolved V gene in the studies checked, with the rest unexplained. For this sample the table gives under 2,500 clones, of which about 26% were detected only once. 15% to 20% of the sample rests with the top ten. The source was tumor tissue (inferred from file names), collected from a patient given nivolumab and ipilimumab in sequence. These receptors came from a human donor with melanoma.

There are a few counts of this clone. This chain joins TRBV9 and TRBJ2-3; D gene ambiguous. This CDR3 is 15 amino acids long. Trimming shortened V by 4 bases and J by 0 bases, and 12 bases separated the two germline ends. Per germline, CDR1 SGDLS and CDR2 YYNGEE. The CDR3: CASSSLRTSTDTQYF. DNA for the CDR3: TGTGCCAGCAGCTCCCTAAGGACCAGCACAGATACGCAGTATTTT.

This clone was picked up a small number of times. The V gene is TRBV5-1, the J gene TRBJ1-6, with 9 bases matching TRBD1. The CDR3 is 15 residues long. After removal of 4 bases from V and 7 bases from J, the junction contained 6 bases not matched to a gene. The germline V gene has CDR1 SGHRS and CDR2 YFSETQ. The CDR3 region has the DNA TGCGCCAGCAGCCACCACAGGGGGCTAAATTCACCCCTCCACTTT. Its translation: CASSHHRGLNSPLHF.

The chain combines TRBV15 with TRBJ2-5; 14 nucleotides line up with TRBD2. This CDR3 is 17 amino acids long. Germline CDR1 reads LNHNV; CDR2 reads YYDKDF (reference sequence). Trimming at V came to 1 base and at J to 5 bases, leaving 6 bases not matched to a gene. CDR3 DNA sequence: TGTGCCACCAGCAGAGGGACTAGCGGGGGGTCGGGTGAGACCCAGTACTTC. This sequence encodes CATSRGTSGGSGETQYF.

The chain links TRBV2 to TRBJ2-2, with D perhaps given as TRBD1 or TRBD2 (6 bases each). This CDR3 spans 16 amino acids. V was pared by 1 base and J by 6 bases, with 15 bases between. Germline values: CDR1 SNHLY, CDR2 FYNNEI. This CDR3 reads CASSEVPGAAAGELFF. CDR3 sequence (DNA): TGTGCCAGCAGTGAAGTCCCGGGGGCGGCGGCCGGGGAGCTGTTTTTT. Using reference TRBV2 and TRBJ2-2 for the parts outside the CDR3, the full variable domain is EPEVTQTPSHQVTQMGQEVILRCVPISNHLYFYWYRQILGQKVEFLVSFYNNEISEKSEIFDDQFSVERPDGSNFTLKIRSTKLEDSAMYFCASSEVPGAAAGELFFGEGSRLTVL.

The chain has TRBV19 and TRBJ1-5; 7 bases align to TRBD1. This CDR3 is built from 16 residues. From germline, CDR1 is LNHDA and CDR2 SQIVND (reference sequence). Trimming at V came to 5 bases and at J to 1 base, leaving 8 bases not matched to a gene. CDR3 in DNA: TGTGCCAGTAGTTCGACAGGGATCGGAAGCAATCAGCCCCAGCATTTT. Amino acids: CASSSTGIGSNQPQHF.

This clone was counted only a few times. This chain connects TRBV11-3 to TRBJ2-1; 7 nucleotides agree with TRBD2. Germline CDR1 reads SGHNT; CDR2 reads YENEEA. V lost 5 bases to trimming and J lost 5 bases; unmatched junction nucleotides: 6. The CDR3 is 14 amino acids. The chain's CDR3 is CASSTSGDHNEQFF. The CDR3, as DNA: TGTGCCAGCAGCACGAGCGGGGACCACAATGAGCAGTTCTTC.

This clone was found a few times. The chain is built from TRBV19 and TRBJ2-7; TRBD1 aligns across 7 bases. J gave up 4 bases and V 3 bases, and 3 bases lay outside the gene matches. In germline, CDR1 is LNHDA, CDR2 SQIVND (reference sequence). The CDR3 extends over 13 amino acids. CDR3: CASSIGTVYEQYF. CDR3 DNA: TGTGCCAGTAGTATCGGGACAGTTTACGAGCAGTACTTC.

This clone was seen a few times. The chain's CDR3 is CASSPTWVHSGNTIYF. CDR3 DNA: TGTGCCAGCAGCCCGACCTGGGTCCACTCTGGAAACACCATATATTTT. The chain couples TRBV14 to TRBJ1-3; D is undetermined. The CDR3 loop spans 16 amino acids. Germline CDR1 SGHDN, CDR2 FVKESK. Trimming took off 4 bases at V and 0 bases at J, with 13 bases between the two ends.

The sample holds a few counts of this clone. This sequence joins TRBV6-8 and TRBJ1-2; TRBD1 might be the D (6 bases). Germline assignment: CDR1 MNHGY and CDR2 SAAAGT. The CDR3 totals 12 residues. Trimming cost V 6 bases and J 8 bases, with 13 bases left between them. The CDR3 sequence is CASSQDSRGYTF. The CDR3 DNA reads as TGTGCCAGCAGCCAGGACAGCCGGGGCTACACCTTC.

The chain links TRBV19 to TRBJ1-4, with TRBD1 matching over 9 bases. The germline CDR1 and CDR2 sequences are LNHDA and SQIVND (reference sequence). The CDR3 length is 12 residues. With 6 bases clipped from V and 15 bases from J, the junction kept 8 bases outside the gene matches. CDR3 protein: CASRTRTGALFF. DNA for the CDR3: TGTGCCAGTAGGACGCGGACAGGGGCATTGTTTTTT. The whole variable domain, filled in from reference TRBV19 and TRBJ1-4, reads DGGITQSPKYLFRKEGQNVTLSCEQNLNHDAMYWYRQDPGQGLRLIYYSQIVNDFQKGDIAEGYSVSREKKESFPLTVTSAQKNPTAFYLCASRTRTGALFFGSGTQLSVL.

The chain carries TRBV12-5 and TRBJ1-5; no clear D gene. The length of the CDR3 is 15 residues. The germline V gene encodes CDR1 LGHNT and CDR2 FRNRAP. Trimming removed 1 base from V and 0 bases from J, with 7 bases in between. Written as DNA, the CDR3 is TGTGCTAGTGGTTTGGGCGAGTTTAGCAATCAGCCCCAGCATTTT. This encodes CASGLGEFSNQPQHF.

CDR3 in amino acids: CASSVAGGDTGELFF. DNA for the CDR3: TGTGCCAGCAGTGTGGCCGGGGGTGACACCGGGGAGCTGTTTTTT. The gene calls are TRBV28 and TRBJ2-2, with a possible D match to TRBD2 (6 bases). Germline CDR1 MDHEN, CDR2 SYDVKM. The V gene lost 5 bases and the J gene lost 3 bases, with 13 bases spanning the gap. The CDR3 is 15 amino acids.

This chain uses TRBV19 with TRBJ2-7, with 11 positions matching TRBD2. V dropped 5 bases and J dropped 5; count of bases not matched to a gene: 5. The CDR3 loop spans 14 amino acids. Germline V gene sequence: CDR1 LNHDA, CDR2 SQIVND (reference sequence). The CDR3 DNA follows: TGTGCCAGTAGTCCTTTAGCGGGGGGGAACGAGCAGTACTTC. Translated: CASSPLAGGNEQYF.

This clone has more than one count but fewer than ten. A read error may produce the germline difference seen at one junction end. V and J are TRBV6-4 and TRBJ1-5; D gene ambiguous. The germline V gene encodes CDR1 MRHNA and CDR2 SNTAGT. CDR3 length: 13 amino acids. The CDR3 protein is CASSYSTVQPQHF. The CDR3 DNA reads as TGTGCCAGCAGTTACTCTACGGTTCAGCCCCAGCATTTT.

CDR3 sequence: CASSPTRAAKNIQYF. CDR3 nucleotides: TGTGCCAGCAGCCCCACCAGGGCCGCCAAAAACATTCAGTACTTC. V and J are TRBV11-3 and TRBJ2-4; a possible D gene is TRBD1 (5 bases). The length of the CDR3 is 15 residues. Trimming left V 5 bases short and J 1 base short, with 12 bases between. In germline, CDR1 is SGHNT, CDR2 YENEEA. The complete variable domain, with remaining parts taken from reference TRBV11-3 and TRBJ2-4, reads EAGVVQSPRYKIIEKKQPVAFWCNPISGHNTLYWYLQNLGQGPELLIRYENEEAVDDSQLPKDRFSAERLKGVDSTLKIQPAELGDSAVYLCASSPTRAAKNIQYFGAGTRLSVL.

Sample share makes this clone medium-sized. The chain is built from TRBV11-3 and TRBJ1-2; TRBD1 aligns across 9 bases. V was pared by 5 bases and J by 8 bases, with 9 bases of the junction left unmatched. This CDR3 region has 14 residues. Germline V lookup: CDR1 SGHNT, CDR2 YENEEA. DNA of the CDR3: TGTGCCAGCAGCGGACACAGGGGGCGTTCGGGCTACACCTTC. Translation gives CASSGHRGRSGYTF.

The chain employs TRBV11-3 and TRBJ2-6; no reliable D call. With 5 bases removed from V and 0 bases from J, the gap between germline ends came to 8 bases. CDR1 and CDR2 (germline): SGHNT, YENEEA. The CDR3 length is 15 residues. The CDR3 DNA follows: TGTGCCAGCAGCGGCCTTGGCTCTGGGGCCAACGTCCTGACTTTC. Translation: CASSGLGSGANVLTF.

The chain uses TRBV15 and TRBJ2-5; 9 bases align to TRBD2. Losses at the gene ends were 5 bases for V and 2 bases for J; bases not matched to a gene: 12. The germline CDR1 and CDR2 sequences are LNHNV and YYDKDF (reference sequence). The length of the CDR3 is 17 residues. CDR3 sequence: CATSRGLARTLQETQYF. CDR3 bases: TGTGCCACCAGCCGTGGACTAGCGCGAACTTTACAAGAGACCCAGTACTTC. Supplemented by reference TRBV15 and TRBJ2-5, the full variable domain reads DAMVIQNPRYQVTQFGKPVTLSCSQTLNHNVMYWYQQKSSQAPKLLFHYYDKDFNNEADTPDNFQSRRPNTSFCFLDIRSPGLGDTAMYLCATSRGLARTLQETQYFGPGTRLLVL.

This clone is labeled as medium-sized. J is TRBJ2-1 and V is TRBV11-3; either TRBD1 or TRBD2 may supply D (5 bases each). V shed 3 bases and J shed 3 bases, with 12 bases lying between them. This CDR3 region has 15 residues. Germline-derived CDR1 and CDR2 are SGHNT and YENEEA. Here the CDR3 reads CASSLRGPGYNEQFF. The DNA for the CDR3 is TGTGCCAGCAGCTTGAGGGGTCCGGGCTACAATGAGCAGTTCTTC.

This chain connects TRBV10-3 to TRBJ1-2; D gene unclear. CDR3 length equals 14 residues. Trimming removed 2 bases from V and 1 base from J, with 8 bases in between. Germline V lookup: CDR1 ENHRY, CDR2 SYGVKD. Written as DNA, the CDR3 is TGTGCCATCAGTGAGGCGGCGCGTAACTATGGCTACACCTTC. This gives the protein CAISEAARNYGYTF.

In its sample, this clone ranks as medium-sized. The chain links TRBV6-8 to TRBJ2-2, with a possible D match to TRBD2 (5 bases). V was pared by 8 bases and J by 0 bases, with 13 bases between. CDR3 length: 15 amino acids. The V gene's germline CDR1 is MNHGY and CDR2 SAAAGT. This CDR3 is CASQMDSPNTGELFF. The CDR3 bases are TGTGCCAGCCAGATGGACTCCCCGAACACCGGGGAGCTGTTTTTT.

This clone was seen only a few times. The chain joins TRBV7-5 to TRBJ1-3; TRBD1 is taken as the D call from the table, unchecked against the DNA. TRBV7-5 is termed a pseudogene. This CDR3 is built from 14 residues. CDR3 in amino acids: CASSRGTAGNTIYF. In DNA, the CDR3 is TGTGCCAGCAGCCGCGGGACAGCTGGAAACACCATATATTTT.